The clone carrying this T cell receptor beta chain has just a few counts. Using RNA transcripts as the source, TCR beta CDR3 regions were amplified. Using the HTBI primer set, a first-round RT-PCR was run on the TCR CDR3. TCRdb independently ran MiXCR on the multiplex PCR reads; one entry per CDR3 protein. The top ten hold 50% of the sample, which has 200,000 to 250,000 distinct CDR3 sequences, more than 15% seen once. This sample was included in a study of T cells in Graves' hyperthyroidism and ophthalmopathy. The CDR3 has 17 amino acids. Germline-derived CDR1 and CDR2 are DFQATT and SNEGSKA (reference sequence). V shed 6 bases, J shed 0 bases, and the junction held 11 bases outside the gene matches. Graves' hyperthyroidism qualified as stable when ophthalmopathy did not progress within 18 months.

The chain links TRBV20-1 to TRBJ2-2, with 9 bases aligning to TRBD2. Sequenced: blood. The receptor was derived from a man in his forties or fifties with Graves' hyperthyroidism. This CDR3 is CSADGKASGTNTGELFF. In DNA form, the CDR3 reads TGCAGTGCAGACGGGAAGGCTAGCGGGACGAACACCGGGGAGCTGTTTTTT.